The source of this T cell receptor (beta chain) is a study of blood T cell repertoires in COVID-19. Overall study context: Acute and convalescent COVID-19 specimens originated in the United States, Italy and Spain. PBMCs, B-cell-depleted T cells, or T cells were the source of the cDNA or gDNA that made up the material.

Germline assignment: CDR1 SGHRS and CDR2 YFSETQ. J gave up 9 bases and V 1 base, and 7 bases lay outside the gene matches. The CDR3 runs 15 residues. In the original workflow: Quantification of nucleated cells was approximated via reference gene primer amplification. Sequenced by immunoSEQ multiplex PCR; TCRdb stores in-frame clones only, minus some. For V, J and clone size, that table is used; D and trimming come from the DNA. The table includes approximately 180,000 clones, 75% to 95% detected once. Sequences were obtained from peripheral blood. The rearrangement links TRBV5-1 to TRBJ2-6, with 7 bases fitting TRBD1. This TCR was sampled from a man aged 45-65 years with acute or convalescent COVID-19. The chain's CDR3 is CASSLQLGGHNVLTF. The CDR3 coding sequence is TGCGCCAGCAGCTTGCAATTAGGGGGCCACAACGTCCTGACTTTC.